This T cell receptor beta chain appears in the sequencing data of a study of blood T cell repertoires in COVID-19 (dated by TCRdb to the early 2020s). General notes on the study: Samples from collaborators originated in the United States, Italy and Spain and spanned both the acute and convalescent phases of COVID-19. The repertoires were released in a freely available public database meant as a resource for research on the immune response to SARS-CoV-2. The samples were drawn from two sources: the first 160 participants of the ongoing ImmuneRACE study, and over 950 subjects contributed by 6 global collaborators. The material from the prospective study consisted of cDNA or gDNA derived from T cells, B-cell-depleted T cells, or PBMCs. Subjects who had been exposed to COVID-19, were actively infected with it, or had recovered from it provided the deeply sampled blood TCRbeta repertoires that made up the dataset. HLA class I and class II types, where available, came from metadata supplied by the sample provider rather than from assay-based typing. A de-identified subject ID, COVID-19 status, age in years and sex were almost always included in the sample metadata.

Participants in the prospective study were enrolled through a virtual design, were aged 18 to 89 years, and lived in 20 to 30 United States geographic areas. In the prospective study, participants were assigned to cohorts based on the clinical history participants reported in a screening survey and a study questionnaire. In the prospective study, whole blood, serum and a nasopharyngeal or oropharyngeal swab were collected from each participant by mobile phlebotomists. Additional blood draws and questionnaires over an approximately two-month period could optionally be provided by prospective study participants. Blood samples from the prospective study were shipped frozen or at room temperature prior to DNA extraction. TCRbeta CDR3 regions were amplified from genomic DNA by means of the immunoSEQ Assay, a bias-controlled multiplex PCR. As for the authors' bioinformatics: Nucleated cell counts per sample were estimated from amplification of reference gene primers within the assay. To quantify the absolute abundance of each unique TCRbeta CDR3 rearrangement, sequence reads were collapsed and filtered. For each sample, productive Simpson clonality was calculated by taking the square root of Simpson's diversity index across productive rearrangements. TCRdb limited this immuneACCESS table to in-frame rearrangements with V and J called. A share of clones is missing; checked studies link under half to unresolved V genes, and the rest is unexplained. D and trimming were read from the DNA, whereas the V and J calls and clone size are those reported in that table. Here the sample has 400,000 or so clones; approximately 85% occur a single time. The ten most abundant clones make up about 2.1% of the sample.

Regarding this clone: This clone's antigen is unknown. Base qualities were left out, and no much larger clone turns up one base away.

Here is what the overall study found, with its caveats: Clinical and demographic metadata were provided uncurated, with the amount varying by source and participant.

Sequencing was done on a sample of PBMCs or T cells enriched from blood (not recorded which). This clonotype originated in a woman aged 40 to 50 with acute COVID-19.

For the CDR3, the sequence is CASSVGTGRNEQFF. The nucleotide sequence is given as TGTGCCAGCAGCGTCGGAACAGGGAGAAATGAGCAGTTCTTC. Rearrangement joined TRBV7-6 to TRBJ2-1; a tentative D call is TRBD1 (6 bases match). Relative to germline, V is 5 bases shorter and J is 7 bases shorter, with 15 bases between their ends. The CDR3, from cysteine to phenylalanine, totals 14 residues. Kept here is only the CDR3 DNA, which spans 42 bases and is read in frame from base 1. Per the germline V gene, SGHVS is the CDR1 and FNYEAQ is the CDR2.